The 27 T cell receptor beta chains presented below share a single source sample, sequenced in a study of blood T cells in healthy people across ages. Then a second PCR, running roughly 7 to 11 cycles, was carried out with a sample-barcoded 5' primer and a J-beta primer mix. TCRdb reanalysed the 5' RACE reads using MiXCR and keeps one entry per CDR3 protein. The sample lists approximately 780,000 distinct CDR3 sequences; roughly 24% were seen once. These same records also appear under a second study, on T cells of mothers and their children.

Sequenced: blood. These receptors originate from a boy between 5 and 17 years old in good health.

This clonotype was observed a few times. V is TRBV20-1 and J is TRBJ2-5; possible D gene TRBD1, 7 bases. Per the germline V gene, CDR1 is DFQATT and CDR2 is SNEGSKA (reference sequence). V lost 0 bases and J lost 4, with 9 bases in between. The CDR3 totals 13 residues. This chain's CDR3 is CSARDQGGETQYF. CDR3 DNA: TGCAGTGCTAGAGATCAGGGGGGAGAGACCCAGTACTTC.

Ten or more counts support this clonotype. J is TRBJ2-3 and V is TRBV6-5, with 7 bases lining up with TRBD2. CDR1 and CDR2 (germline): MNHEY, SVGAGI. The J segment lost 7 bases and the V segment lost 6 bases, leaving 7 bases of the junction unmatched. The CDR3 is made up of 13 amino acids. The CDR3 sequence is CASRVGGRNTQYF. Written as DNA, the CDR3 is TGTGCCAGCAGGGTGGGAGGGAGGAATACGCAGTATTTT.

This chain joins TRBV5-5 and TRBJ2-7; D is possibly TRBD1 (5 bases). This CDR3 has 14 amino acids. Trimming stripped 4 bases from V and 0 bases from J, with 11 bases between. Germline V gene lookup returns CDR1 SGHKS and CDR2 YYEKEE (reference sequence). The CDR3 nucleotides read TGTGCCAGCAGCGAGTTCGGACACTCCTACGAGCAGTACTTC. Residues: CASSEFGHSYEQYF.

The chain couples TRBV6-5 to TRBJ1-2; D gene unclear. With 4 bases removed from V and 8 bases from J, the gap between germline ends came to 20 bases. The CDR3 totals 15 residues. Germline CDR1 MNHEY, CDR2 SVGAGI. The CDR3 is CASSSNLDGPGGYTF. The CDR3 nucleotides read TGTGCCAGCAGTTCCAACCTCGACGGGCCTGGAGGCTACACCTTC.

This clonotype has just a few counts. The J gene is TRBJ2-6, the V gene TRBV12-3 or TRBV12-4; D gene unclear. V gave up 5 bases and J gave up 2 bases, with 7 bases separating them. CDR3 length: 14 amino acids. The CDR3 loop is CASSSQAGANVLTF. For the CDR3, the DNA is TGTGCCAGCAGTAGCCAGGCTGGGGCCAACGTCCTGACTTTC.

This clonotype was detected only a few times. The genes are TRBV10-3 and TRBJ2-5, with D possibly being TRBD1 (5 bases). Near its end, the DNA agrees better with TRBJ2-7, so the J call may be wrong. Germline V gives CDR1 ENHRY, CDR2 SYGVKD. The CDR3 has 13 amino acids. CDR3 nucleotide sequence: TGTGCCATCAAGACCGACAGCTCCTACGAGCAGTACTTC. Protein: CAIKTDSSYEQYF.

Only a few counts were recorded for this clonotype. This chain uses TRBV20-1 with TRBJ2-3; 13 bases match TRBD2. V shed 6 bases and J 6 bases; nucleotides not matched to a gene: 9. The CDR3 runs 15 residues. Germline assignment: CDR1 DFQATT and CDR2 SNEGSKA (reference sequence). In DNA, the CDR3 is TGCAGTGCCCGTCCGGGACTAGCGGGGTCTGATACGCAGTATTTT. This sequence encodes CSARPGLAGSDTQYF.

This clonotype was observed a handful of times. The gene calls are TRBV4-2 and TRBJ2-5; 8 bases agree with TRBD1. The CDR3 is made up of 13 amino acids. Germline V gene data show CDR1 as LGHNA and CDR2 as YNFKEQ. The V gene end was trimmed by 8 bases and the J gene end by 7 bases; junction bases not matched to a gene: 9. CDR3 amino acids: CASGHRGTGTQYF. DNA for the CDR3: TGTGCCAGCGGTCACAGGGGGACGGGGACCCAGTACTTC.

This clonotype was observed a handful of times. The chain recombines TRBV3-1 with TRBJ2-1, with D hard to call. V was trimmed by 1 base and J by 10 bases, leaving 8 bases between them. The CDR3 is 12 residues long. The germline V gene has CDR1 LGHDT and CDR2 YNNKEL (reference sequence). CDR3 sequence (DNA): TGTGCCAGCAGCCAAGGGGTCAGGGAGCAGTTCTTC. This gives the protein CASSQGVREQFF.

The chain employs TRBV7-9 and TRBJ2-4, with D tentatively TRBD2 (7 bases). Germline V lookup: CDR1 SEHNR, CDR2 FQNEAQ (reference sequence). The CDR3 covers 15 residues. V lost 5 bases and J 3 bases, leaving 14 bases between the germline ends. Here the CDR3 reads CASSPGGPGKNIQYF. The CDR3 DNA follows: TGTGCCAGCAGCCCGGGGGGCCCTGGCAAAAACATTCAGTACTTC.

The chain recombines TRBV5-5 with TRBJ2-3, with D uncertain. This CDR3 has 14 residues. Germline V gene lookup returns CDR1 SGHKS and CDR2 YYEKEE (reference sequence). The V end was cut by 1 base, the J end by 0 bases, with 6 bases between. The CDR3 sequence is CASSLYLSTDTQYF. The CDR3 region has the DNA TGTGCCAGCAGCTTGTATCTGAGCACAGATACGCAGTATTTT.

This clonotype occurred a few times. The rearrangement uses TRBV3-1 and TRBJ2-7, with D perhaps TRBD1 (6 bases). In germline, CDR1 is LGHDT, CDR2 YNNKEL (reference sequence). This CDR3 comprises 15 residues. Trimming removed 3 bases at V and 3 bases at J, with 15 bases between. The DNA for the CDR3 is TGTGCCAGCAGCCAGGAGGCAGGGGCCGACTACGAGCAGTACTTC. Its translation: CASSQEAGADYEQYF.

This clonotype was counted a few times. This rearrangement joins TRBV10-1 to TRBJ2-5; D might be TRBD1 (6 bases). The J call is doubtful: the DNA matches TRBJ2-7 better. This CDR3 region has 16 residues. Germline V CDR1 and CDR2: WNHNN, SYGVQD (reference sequence). CDR3 sequence reads: CASSESTGQNPYEQYF. CDR3 nucleotides: TGCGCCAGCAGTGAGTCTACAGGGCAAAACCCCTACGAGCAGTACTTC.

This clonotype was picked up a small number of times. The J gene is TRBJ2-3, the V gene TRBV12-3 or TRBV12-4; the match to TRBD2 covers 11 bases. There are 15 residues in the CDR3. The V gene end was trimmed by 4 bases and the J gene end by 5 bases; junction bases not matched to a gene: 5. Here the CDR3 DNA reads TGTGCCAGCAGTTCTAGCGGGGGGTGGGTAGATACGCAGTATTTT. Translation: CASSSSGGWVDTQYF.

This clonotype was seen only a few times. The chain has TRBV7-2 and TRBJ2-2; 7 nucleotides line up with TRBD1. The junction had 5 bases not matched to a gene; V was cut back by 5 bases and J by 2 bases. Germline V gives CDR1 SGHTA, CDR2 FQGNSA. CDR3 length equals 15 residues. The CDR3, as DNA: TGTGCCAGCAGCGGGACAGTAACAAACACCGGGGAGCTGTTTTTT. Encoded protein: CASSGTVTNTGELFF.

As regards this clonotype: A much larger clone is a single base away; this may be a read error. The conserved final phenylalanine or tryptophan is absent from the CDR3, which likely points to a read error. This chain connects TRBV7-2 to TRBJ1-4, with no clear D. The CDR3 has 15 residues. Germline CDR1 reads SGHTA; CDR2 reads FQGNSA. V was trimmed by 4 bases and J by 4 bases, leaving 13 bases between them. CDR3 coding DNA: TGTGCCAGCAGCTCAACCCCTGGGGTTAATGAAAAACTGTTTCTT. It translates to CASSSTPGVNEKLFL.

Of note for this clonotype: A clone one base away is much larger, so this may be a read error. The V gene is TRBV6-5, the J gene TRBJ2-7, with 9 bases that match TRBD1. Germline V CDR1 and CDR2: MNHEY, SVGAGI. V gave up 8 bases and J gave up 3 bases; unmatched junction bases: 5. CDR3 length equals 13 residues. Here the CDR3 reads CASGRDRVYEQYF. CDR3 sequence (DNA): TGTGCCAGCGGCCGGGACAGGGTCTACGAGCAGTACTTC.

The V and J genes are TRBV28 and TRBJ2-1; 11 nucleotides agree with TRBD1. The CDR3 is made up of 15 amino acids. J gave up 7 bases and V 4 bases, and 6 bases lay outside the gene matches. The V gene's germline CDR1 is MDHEN and CDR2 SYDVKM. The DNA of the CDR3 is TGTGCCAGCAGTTCGGGACAGGGGGTCCCTAATGAGCAGTTCTTC. This sequence encodes CASSSGQGVPNEQFF.

There are a few counts of this clonotype. V gene TRBV6-1 combines with J gene TRBJ1-2; D is undetermined. The CDR3 has 12 residues. From germline, CDR1 is MNHNS and CDR2 SASEGT. V was shortened by 2 bases and J by 12 bases, with 13 bases between the two germline ends. The CDR3 sequence is CASSEPTYPNTF. CDR3 in DNA: TGTGCCAGCAGTGAACCTACCTACCCCAACACCTTC.

The chain joins TRBV5-3 to TRBJ2-1, with 10 bases aligning to TRBD2. TRBV5-3 is sorted into the ORF group, with uncertain function. The CDR3 length is 16 residues. The V gene end was trimmed by 0 bases and the J gene end by 5 bases; junction bases not matched to a gene: 5. The CDR3 protein is CARSLAGTSVHNEQFF. In nucleotides, the CDR3 is TGTGCCAGAAGCTTGGCGGGGACTAGCGTTCACAATGAGCAGTTCTTC.

This clonotype was detected only a few times. The V call is TRBV10-3, the J call TRBJ2-5; D might be TRBD1 or TRBD2, each matching 5 bases. The J call is uncertain, as TRBJ2-7 better fits the DNA end. CDR1 ENHRY and CDR2 SYGVKD come from the germline V gene. The CDR3 runs to 15 residues. The chain's CDR3 is CAISESKGPTYEQYF. The CDR3 DNA is TGTGCCATCAGTGAGTCGAAGGGACCTACCTACGAGCAGTACTTC.

This clonotype has only a few counts. The chain couples TRBV5-1 to TRBJ1-2; possible D gene TRBD1, 5 bases. The V gene's germline CDR1 is SGHRS and CDR2 YFSETQ. The CDR3 totals 16 residues. Trimming shortened V by 3 bases and J by 3 bases, and 18 bases separated the two germline ends. The CDR3 nucleotides are TGCGCCAGCAGCTGGGGGTTTGGGGCGATAGACTATGGCTACACCTTC. As protein: CASSWGFGAIDYGYTF.

V usage is TRBV9 and J usage is TRBJ2-1; the D gene is possibly TRBD2 (7 bases). The germline V and J ends were trimmed by 0 bases and 5 bases, with 12 bases remaining between them. This CDR3 region has 15 residues. Germline V gene sequence: CDR1 SGDLS, CDR2 YYNGEE. The chain's CDR3 is CASSVGGGENNEQFF. Written as DNA, the CDR3 is TGTGCCAGCAGCGTAGGCGGGGGCGAAAACAATGAGCAGTTCTTC.

The chain carries TRBV20-1 and TRBJ1-2; D is unresolved. Germline V lookup: CDR1 DFQATT, CDR2 SNEGSKA (reference sequence). With 1 base removed from V and 8 bases from J, the gap between germline ends came to 14 bases. The CDR3 is 13 residues long. The CDR3 is CSARVSLGRGYTF. CDR3 nucleotide sequence: TGCAGTGCTAGAGTCAGTCTGGGCCGGGGCTACACCTTC.

This chain links TRBV10-3 with TRBJ1-1; D is ambiguous. Trimming removed 1 base at V and 8 bases at J, with 8 bases between. Germline V gene data show CDR1 as ENHRY and CDR2 as SYGVKD. This CDR3 spans 12 amino acids. CDR3 region: CAISEFRSEAFF. For the CDR3, the DNA is TGTGCCATCAGTGAGTTCAGATCCGAAGCTTTCTTT.

This clonotype was observed at least ten times. Relative to the germline gene, one junction end is altered; a read error may explain this. This chain joins TRBV5-1 and TRBJ2-3; no clear D. This CDR3 spans 11 amino acids. The germline V gene encodes CDR1 SGHRS and CDR2 YFSETQ. The CDR3 DNA is TGTGCCAGCAGCTTAGAAGATACGCAGTATTTT. Its translation is CASSLEDTQYF.

The sample holds a few counts of this clonotype. The V and J genes are TRBV19 and TRBJ1-2, with unresolved D. The CDR3 sequence is 13 residues long. V was cut by 1 base and J by 1 base, with 4 bases left in between. Per the germline V gene, CDR1 is LNHDA and CDR2 is SQIVND (reference sequence). The CDR3 bases are TGTGCCAGTAGTATAGGTCTTAACTATGGCTACACCTTC. This encodes CASSIGLNYGYTF. Using reference TRBV19 and TRBJ1-2 for the parts outside the CDR3, the full variable domain is DGGITQSPKYLFRKEGQNVTLSCEQNLNHDAMYWYRQDPGQGLRLIYYSQIVNDFQKGDIAEGYSVSREKKESFPLTVTSAQKNPTAFYLCASSIGLNYGYTFGSGTRLTVV.